The 28 T cell receptor beta chains reported below all come from one sample, sequenced in a study of blood T cell repertoires in COVID-19. Libraries were prepared by immunoSEQ multiplex PCR; TCRdb keeps only in-frame clonotypes and omits some of them. The data contain over 150,000 clones, 86% of them singletons. Sample: peripheral blood. The receptor set was obtained from a man aged 50-60 years with active or convalescent COVID-19.

The chain recombines TRBV5-1 with TRBJ2-2; D is possibly TRBD2 (5 bases). The ends were cut back, 2 bases at V and 7 bases at J, with 12 bases in the middle. The CDR3 is made up of 14 amino acids. Germline V gene sequence: CDR1 SGHRS, CDR2 YFSETQ. The CDR3 spells CASSFLVAGGELFF. The CDR3 nucleotides are TGCGCCAGCAGCTTTTTGGTCGCGGGCGGGGAGCTGTTTTTT.

The V call is TRBV4-1, the J call TRBJ1-2, with D perhaps matching TRBD1 (5 bases). Per the germline V gene, CDR1 is MGHRA and CDR2 is YSYEKL. V lost 1 base, J lost 8 bases, and 11 bases lay in between. The length of the CDR3 is 13 residues. Here the CDR3 reads CASSQVQGLGYTF. CDR3 DNA sequence: TGCGCCAGCAGCCAAGTGCAGGGCCTGGGCTACACCTTC.

This chain connects TRBV7-2 to TRBJ1-6; 9 positions agree with TRBD1. From germline, CDR1 is SGHTA and CDR2 FQGNSA. The CDR3 spans 16 residues. V dropped 3 bases and J dropped 8; count of bases not matched to a gene: 8. CDR3 residues: CASSFPPGQGYSPLHF. CDR3 in DNA: TGTGCCAGCAGCTTCCCCCCGGGACAGGGATATTCACCCCTCCACTTT.

The V call is TRBV29-1, the J call TRBJ1-2; no firm D call. The length of the CDR3 is 15 residues. The V end lost 5 bases, the J end lost 4 bases, and 20 bases lay between the germline ends. The V gene's germline CDR1 is SQVTM and CDR2 ANQGSEA. The CDR3 spells CSVRSNLGVSYGYTF. CDR3 DNA: TGCAGCGTTAGAAGTAACCTCGGGGTATCCTATGGCTACACCTTC.

This chain uses TRBV7-9 with TRBJ1-3; D is undetermined. Trimming pared 1 base from V and 4 bases from J, leaving 14 bases between. CDR1 is SEHNR, CDR2 FQNEAQ, per germline (reference sequence). This CDR3 is built from 16 residues. Written as DNA, the CDR3 is TGTGCCAGCAGCTTAGGCGTCACCCCGGGAGGAAACACCATATATTTT. This codes for CASSLGVTPGGNTIYF.

This chain uses TRBV6-2 or TRBV6-3 with TRBJ1-6, with D tentatively TRBD1 (6 bases). There are 19 residues in the CDR3. CDR1 is MNHEY, CDR2 SVGEGT, per germline. Trimming cost V 2 bases and J 0 bases, with 17 bases left between them. CDR3 protein: CASSYQSGAGSSYNSPLHF. The CDR3 DNA follows: TGTGCCAGCAGTTACCAATCAGGGGCTGGGAGCTCCTATAATTCACCCCTCCACTTT.

The chain recombines TRBV7-3 with TRBJ2-1; TRBD2 agrees at 12 bases. Trimming at V came to 4 bases and at J to 0 bases, leaving 13 bases not matched to a gene. This CDR3 has 20 residues. Germline V gene data show CDR1 as SGHTA and CDR2 as FQGTGA. CDR3 DNA sequence: TGTGCCAGCAGCTCCCCGACTAGCGGGAGAAACAGGAGCTCCTACAATGAGCAGTTCTTC. Its protein product is CASSSPTSGRNRSSYNEQFF.

The chain combines TRBV5-4 with TRBJ2-5; TRBD2 matches at 7 bases. The CDR3 is 18 amino acids. The ends lost 2 bases at V and 2 bases at J; junction bases unmatched: 15. The germline gives CDR1 SGHNT, CDR2 YYREEE (reference sequence). In DNA form, the CDR3 reads TGTGCCAGCAGCTTCCGTGGGCGCGGGGAGGGGCCACAAGAGACCCAGTACTTC. It encodes CASSFRGRGEGPQETQYF.

This CDR3 reads CASSYGGVNMNTEAFF. The CDR3 bases are TGTGCCAGCAGTTACGGGGGGGTGAACATGAACACTGAAGCTTTCTTT. This chain links TRBV6-5 with TRBJ1-1; D may be TRBD1 (5 bases). The V gene lost 2 bases and the J gene lost 0 bases, with 13 bases spanning the gap. Germline V CDR1 and CDR2: MNHEY, SVGAGI. The CDR3 sequence is 16 residues long.

The chain carries TRBV10-3 and TRBJ2-6, with 10 bases fitting TRBD1. The germline CDR1 and CDR2 sequences are ENHRY and SYGVKD. The CDR3 is made up of 17 amino acids. The junction had 1 base not matched to a gene; V was cut back by 0 bases and J by 2 bases. The CDR3 sequence is CAISESTGGPGANVLTF. The CDR3 bases are TGTGCCATCAGTGAGTCGACAGGGGGCCCTGGGGCCAACGTCCTGACTTTC.

The rearrangement links TRBV7-6 to TRBJ1-5; 8 bases line up with TRBD1. CDR1 and CDR2 (germline): SGHVS, FNYEAQ. V trimming: 0 bases; J trimming: 6 bases; junction bases outside the gene matches: 13. CDR3 size: 18 residues. The CDR3 DNA reads as TGTGCCAGCAGCTTAGCCGAGGGCCGGGACAGGCAAGGTCAGCCCCAGCATTTT. It codes for CASSLAEGRDRQGQPQHF.

The chain has TRBV24-1 and TRBJ2-1, with TRBD1 identical over 10 bases. Germline CDR1 reads KGHDR; CDR2 reads SFDVKD. V lost 5 bases and J lost 8; bases outside the gene matches: 8. The CDR3 totals 15 residues. CDR3 protein: CATSVGTGVQDEQFF. DNA for the CDR3: TGTGCCACCAGTGTTGGGACAGGGGTACAGGATGAGCAGTTCTTC.

This chain uses TRBV6-5 with TRBJ2-7; TRBD2 is a possible D gene (5 bases). This CDR3 has 12 residues. V gave up 4 bases and J gave up 3 bases, with 7 bases separating them. Germline V gene lookup returns CDR1 MNHEY and CDR2 SVGAGI. The CDR3 protein is CASSWRFYEQYF. The CDR3 nucleotides are TGTGCCAGCAGTTGGAGGTTCTACGAGCAGTACTTC.

This clone was seen a handful of times. The chain combines TRBV29-1 with TRBJ2-2; a possible D gene is TRBD2 (5 bases). Deletions cut 7 bases from V and 1 base from J, with 10 bases between. CDR3 size: 13 residues. Germline CDR1 reads SQVTM; CDR2 reads ANQGSEA. The CDR3 DNA is TGCAGCGGCGGGTCTGGGAACACCGGGGAGCTGTTTTTT. Protein product: CSGGSGNTGELFF.

The rearrangement joins TRBV11-2 to TRBJ1-5, with a possible D match to TRBD1 (5 bases). CDR1 and CDR2 (germline): SGHAT, FQNNGV. V lost 2 bases and J 4 bases, leaving 9 bases between the germline ends. This CDR3 has 14 amino acids. The CDR3: CASSLSQGNQPQHF. The CDR3 region has the DNA TGTGCCAGCAGCTTATCTCAGGGAAATCAGCCCCAGCATTTT.

The count of this clone is one. The rearrangement uses TRBV5-4 and TRBJ2-5; 12 nucleotides agree with TRBD2. The length of the CDR3 is 16 residues. Germline lookup yields CDR1 SGHNT and CDR2 YYREEE (reference sequence). Germline trimming cut 4 bases from V and 1 base from J; bases unmatched to any gene: 5. DNA of the CDR3: TGTGCCAGCAGCAAGACTAGCGGGGGATCCCAAGAGACCCAGTACTTC. It codes for CASSKTSGGSQETQYF.

The sample holds one count of this clone. The chain couples TRBV11-1 to TRBJ2-1; the D gene is possibly TRBD2 (6 bases). Looked up from germline, CDR1 is SGHAT and CDR2 is FQDESV (reference sequence). This CDR3 is built from 16 residues. V lost 1 base, J lost 0 bases, and 10 bases lay in between. CDR3 loop: CASSLGGEASYNEQFF. In DNA form, the CDR3 reads TGTGCCAGCAGCTTAGGGGGGGAGGCCTCCTACAATGAGCAGTTCTTC.

The genes are TRBV9 and TRBJ1-4; D uncertain. The CDR3 is made up of 13 amino acids. Germline assignment: CDR1 SGDLS and CDR2 YYNGEE. Trimming stripped 0 bases from V and 4 bases from J, with 4 bases between. The CDR3 here is CASSVDSNEKLFF. The DNA of the CDR3 is TGTGCCAGCAGCGTAGACAGTAATGAAAAACTGTTTTTT.

This clone was counted only a few times. The chain links TRBV13 to TRBJ1-2; D remains ambiguous. Germline CDR1 and CDR2: PRHDT and FYEKMQ (reference sequence). V lost 4 bases, J lost 6 bases, and 12 bases lay in between. The CDR3 has 13 amino acids. CDR3 loop: CASSSYLLDGYTF. The CDR3 region has the DNA TGTGCCAGCAGCTCATATTTACTCGATGGCTACACCTTC.

This chain uses TRBV7-7 with TRBJ2-5; possibly TRBD2 for D (6 bases). Germline CDR1 and CDR2: SSHAT and FNYEAQ (reference sequence). The CDR3 runs to 15 residues. CDR3 protein: CASSRGGTASETQYF. The CDR3 DNA sequence: TGTGCTAGCTCGAGGGGCGGGACCGCCTCCGAGACCCAGTACTTC.

The CDR3 spells CASSLEQVIGYNEQFF. The CDR3 nucleotides are TGCGCCAGCAGCTTGGAGCAGGTTATAGGATACAATGAGCAGTTCTTC. This chain joins TRBV5-1 and TRBJ2-1, with D unresolved. Trimming cost V 0 bases and J 4 bases, with 14 bases left between them. Germline CDR1 and CDR2: SGHRS and YFSETQ. The CDR3 runs 16 residues.

The CDR3 region has the DNA TGTGCCAGCAGCGTAGATGGACACAAGAACACTGAAGCTTTCTTT. This codes for CASSVDGHKNTEAFF. The J gene is TRBJ1-1, the V gene TRBV9, with D perhaps TRBD1 (5 bases). Germline V gene data show CDR1 as SGDLS and CDR2 as YYNGEE. V lost 0 bases and J 1 base, leaving 10 bases between the germline ends. This CDR3 is built from 15 residues. Based on the CDR3 plus reference TRBV9 and TRBJ1-1, the full variable domain is DSGVTQTPKHLITATGQRVTLRCSPRSGDLSVYWYQQSLDQGLQFLIQYYNGEERAKGNILERFSAQQFPDLHSELNLSSLELGDSALYFCASSVDGHKNTEAFFGQGTRLTVV.

The genes are TRBV6-1 and TRBJ1-6, with D tentatively TRBD1 (6 bases). Germline CDR1 reads MNHNS; CDR2 reads SASEGT. Trimming left V 5 bases short and J 11 bases short, with 13 bases between. The CDR3 covers 13 residues. DNA of the CDR3: TGTGCCAGCAGTTGGGACAACCTAGCACCCCTCCACTTT. Translated, it gives CASSWDNLAPLHF.

The V gene is TRBV4-2, the J gene TRBJ2-5, with 8 bases aligning to TRBD2. With 0 bases clipped from V and 4 bases from J, the junction kept 4 bases outside the gene matches. Germline CDR1 reads LGHNA; CDR2 reads YNFKEQ. The CDR3 length is 15 residues. CDR3 nucleotide sequence: TGTGCCAGCAGCCAAGATCGGGCGGGAGGAGAGACCCAGTACTTC. This translates into CASSQDRAGGETQYF.

V gene TRBV21-1 combines with J gene TRBJ2-1; the table's D call, TRBD2, was not checked against the DNA. TRBV21-1 is listed as a pseudogene. CDR3 size: 17 residues. In DNA form, the CDR3 reads TGTGCCAGCAGCACCCGGGACTTCCCTTCTTACAACAATGAGCAGTTCTTC. This gives the protein CASSTRDFPSYNNEQFF.

CDR3 bases: TGTGCCATCAGTGAGTCGGAACAGGGGCATCAGCCCCAGCATTTT. It translates to CAISESEQGHQPQHF. The gene calls are TRBV10-3 and TRBJ1-5; 7 bases are shared with TRBD1. J was trimmed by 5 bases and V by 0 bases; bases with no gene match: 4. The CDR3 covers 15 residues. The germline CDR1 and CDR2 sequences are ENHRY and SYGVKD.

The table lists this clone with a count of one. The chain uses TRBV5-8 and TRBJ2-2; tentatively, D is TRBD1 (5 bases). This CDR3 contains 11 residues. From germline, CDR1 is SGHTS and CDR2 YDEGEE. CDR3 DNA sequence: TGTGCAGAAAGGGGTCTCCGGGAGCTGTTTTTT. This gives the protein CAERGLRELFF. Using reference TRBV5-8 and TRBJ2-2 for the parts outside the CDR3, the full variable domain is EAGVTQSPTHLIKTRGQQATLRCSPISGHTSVYWYQQALGLGLQFLLWYDEGEERNRGNFPPRFSGRQFPNYSSELNVNALELEDSALYLCAERGLRELFFGEGSRLTVL.

This clone turned up a few times. The chain recombines TRBV6-2 or TRBV6-3 with TRBJ2-7; 9 bases align to TRBD2. Unmatched junction bases numbered 8, after V lost 3 bases and J lost 5 bases. Per the germline V gene, CDR1 is MNHEY and CDR2 is SVGEGT. The CDR3 consists of 15 residues. The CDR3 sequence is CASSYGRTSVHEQYF. CDR3 in DNA: TGTGCCAGCAGTTATGGGCGGACTAGCGTCCACGAGCAGTACTTC.